The 2 T cell receptor beta chains below all came from one sample that was sequenced in a study of CD8 T cells in Susac syndrome (dated by TCRdb to the late 2010s). Libraries were made using the immunoSEQ multiplex PCR assay. RNA was extracted using the RNeasy kit, and roughly 0.5 to 1 microgram was reverse transcribed with random hexamers. TCRdb reanalyzed the raw reads on its own, using fastp at Q25 for trimming and MiXCR for clone calling, and kept in-frame beta chains. One record per CDR3 amino acid sequence lists the most common genes and DNA. Counted in this sample were over 150,000 distinct CDR3 sequences; over 90% of them appeared once. The ten largest make up 0.099% of the sample. Sequencing was carried out using CD4+ T cells from PBMCs. These receptors came from a human donor with Susac syndrome.

The gene calls are TRBV20-1 and TRBJ2-1; no firm D call. Germline loops: CDR1 DFQATT, CDR2 SNEGSKA (reference sequence). The CDR3 extends over 13 amino acids. With 4 bases removed from V and 7 bases from J, the gap between germline ends came to 14 bases. The CDR3 region is CSATSYGSNEQFF. The DNA for the CDR3 is TGCAGTGCTACTTCTTATGGATCGAATGAGCAGTTCTTC.

This chain joins TRBV20-1 and TRBJ1-5; 9 bases align to TRBD1. Per germline, CDR1 DFQATT and CDR2 SNEGSKA (reference sequence). Trimming removed 4 bases from V and 7 bases from J; junction bases left unmatched: 5. The CDR3 runs to 13 residues. DNA of the CDR3: TGCAGTGCTAAGCGGACAGGGGCACAGCCCCAGCATTTT. Encoded protein: CSAKRTGAQPQHF.